One and the same sample provided the 13 T cell receptor beta chains below, sequenced in a study of blood T cell repertoires in COVID-19. Using immunoSEQ multiplex PCR, the repertoire was profiled, and TCRdb retains in-frame clones only, with some absent. Counted here are about 200,000 clones, 80% to 95% occurring once; the ten biggest clones make up roughly 0.56%. Sequencing input: peripheral blood. The source is a man between 50 and 59 years old with acute or convalescent COVID-19.

V and J are TRBV11-3 and TRBJ2-7, with 9 bases matching TRBD1. The CDR3 contains 13 residues. With V trimmed by 4 bases and J by 12 bases, 10 bases remained unmatched. Germline V gives CDR1 SGHNT, CDR2 YENEEA. The CDR3 nucleotides are TGTGCCAGCAGCTCGTCGGGACAGGGCCCGCTGTACTTC. Encoded protein: CASSSSGQGPLYF.

This chain uses TRBV18 with TRBJ2-7, with 13 nucleotides matching TRBD2. Germline V gene lookup returns CDR1 KGHSH and CDR2 LQKENI. The V and J ends lost 3 bases and 6 bases, in that order; junction bases with no gene match: 2. This CDR3 is built from 14 residues. CDR3 region: CASSPTSGGTEQYF. CDR3 sequence (DNA): TGTGCCAGCTCACCGACTAGCGGGGGGACCGAGCAGTACTTC.

This rearrangement joins TRBV6-5 to TRBJ2-2, with D possibly matching TRBD2 (6 bases). Germline V gene lookup returns CDR1 MNHEY and CDR2 SVGAGI. The CDR3 consists of 14 residues. Trimming removed 6 bases at V and 3 bases at J, with 11 bases between. The CDR3 region has the DNA TGTGCCAGCAGACGCGAGCGGGACACCGGGGAGCTGTTTTTT. This encodes CASRRERDTGELFF.

The chain uses TRBV6-2 or TRBV6-3 and TRBJ2-7; TRBD1 matches 7 bases. V shed 2 bases and J 3 bases; nucleotides not matched to a gene: 7. The V gene's germline CDR1 is MNHEY and CDR2 SVGEGT. The length of the CDR3 is 15 residues. For the CDR3, the DNA is TGTGCCAGCAGTTACCGAGGGGGCGGAGGCTACGAGCAGTACGTC. This encodes CASSYRGGGGYEQYV.

This chain uses TRBV30 with TRBJ2-2; D not resolved. The CDR3 is 12 residues long. Between the trimmed V and J ends, which lost 4 bases and 6 bases, there was a span of 9 bases. CDR1 GTSNPN and CDR2 SVGIG come from the germline V gene (reference sequence). DNA of the CDR3: TGTGCCTGGAACCGTAAGCCCGGGGAGCTGTTTTTT. This translates into CAWNRKPGELFF.

V gene TRBV2 combines with J gene TRBJ2-3; TRBD1 matches at 8 bases. From germline, CDR1 is SNHLY and CDR2 FYNNEI. The CDR3 has 15 residues. The ends lost 7 bases at V and 0 bases at J; junction bases unmatched: 6. CDR3: CASTPDRGSTDTQYF. The CDR3 region has the DNA TGTGCCAGCACACCCGACAGGGGAAGCACAGATACGCAGTATTTT.

This clone has only one observation. V usage is TRBV21-1 and J usage is TRBJ1-5; the table assigns TRBD1, which was not confirmed against the DNA. TRBV21-1 is reported as a pseudogene. This CDR3 is 14 amino acids long. CDR3 bases: TGTGCCAGCAGCAAAGGAACAGGCTTGCAGCCCCAGCATTTT. Its protein is CASSKGTGLQPQHF.

The chain combines TRBV27 with TRBJ2-1; 11 bases line up with TRBD2. Germline V gene sequence: CDR1 MNHEY, CDR2 SMNVEV (reference sequence). Trimming removed 6 bases from V and 2 bases from J; junction bases left unmatched: 6. This CDR3 comprises 16 residues. The CDR3 DNA sequence: TGTGCCAGCAGCCCGACGACTAGCGGGACCTACAATGAGCAGTTCTTC. Protein sequence: CASSPTTSGTYNEQFF.

The rearrangement links TRBV28 to TRBJ2-5, with D unclear. The CDR3 contains 13 residues. The V and J ends lost 5 bases and 5 bases respectively, with 12 bases between them. Germline V gene lookup returns CDR1 MDHEN and CDR2 SYDVKM. In nucleotides, the CDR3 is TGTGCCAGCAGTCTCATCGTGCGGGAGACCCAGTACTTC. This encodes CASSLIVRETQYF. Full variable domain (remainder filled in from reference TRBV28 and TRBJ2-5): DVKVTQSSRYLVKRTGEKVFLECVQDMDHENMFWYRQDPGLGLRLIYFSYDVKMKEKGDIPEGYSVSREKKERFSLILESASTNQTSMYLCASSLIVRETQYFGPGTRLLVL.

The V gene is TRBV27, the J gene TRBJ1-5, with D maybe TRBD1 (6 bases). The V end lost 2 bases, the J end lost 5 bases, and 10 bases lay between the germline ends. The CDR3 is made up of 14 amino acids. Germline CDR1 MNHEY, CDR2 SMNVEV (reference sequence). CDR3 amino acids: CASSLKGGDQPQHF. The CDR3 nucleotides are TGTGCCAGCAGTTTAAAGGGGGGGGATCAGCCCCAGCATTTT.

The genes are TRBV28 and TRBJ2-7, with 7 nucleotides matching TRBD1. V lost 5 bases, J lost 0 bases, and 13 bases stayed unmatched. From germline, CDR1 is MDHEN and CDR2 SYDVKM. The CDR3 length is 17 residues. CDR3 sequence reads: CASSRDSVRSSSYEQYV. For the CDR3, the DNA is TGTGCCAGCAGTCGGGACAGTGTTCGGTCAAGCTCCTACGAGCAGTACGTC.

This rearrangement joins TRBV2 to TRBJ2-1; 9 bases are shared with TRBD2. After removal of 5 bases from V and 2 bases from J, the junction contained 4 bases not matched to a gene. Looked up from germline, CDR1 is SNHLY and CDR2 is FYNNEI. The CDR3 totals 15 residues. CDR3 DNA: TGTGCCAGCAGTTCCGGGACTAGCCCCTACAATGAGCAGTTCTTC. Translating gives CASSSGTSPYNEQFF.

This sequence joins TRBV5-1 and TRBJ2-7, with TRBD1 matching 10 bases. The germline CDR1 and CDR2 sequences are SGHRS and YFSETQ. J gave up 5 bases and V 4 bases, and 6 bases lay outside the gene matches. The CDR3 has 14 residues. CDR3 residues: CASSPGTGADEQYF. DNA of the CDR3: TGCGCCAGCAGCCCCGGGACAGGGGCGGACGAGCAGTACTTC.